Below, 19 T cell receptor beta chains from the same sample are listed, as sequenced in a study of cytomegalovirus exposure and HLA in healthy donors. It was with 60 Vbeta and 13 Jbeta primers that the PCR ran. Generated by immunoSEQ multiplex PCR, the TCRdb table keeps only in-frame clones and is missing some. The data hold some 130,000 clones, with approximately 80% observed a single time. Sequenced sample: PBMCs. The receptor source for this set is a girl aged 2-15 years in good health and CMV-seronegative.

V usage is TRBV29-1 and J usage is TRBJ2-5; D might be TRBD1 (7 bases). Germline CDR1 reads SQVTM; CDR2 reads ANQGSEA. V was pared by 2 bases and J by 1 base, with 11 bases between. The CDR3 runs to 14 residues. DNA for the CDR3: TGCAGCGTTGAACGGCGGGACAGCCAAGAGACCCAGTACTTC. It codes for CSVERRDSQETQYF.

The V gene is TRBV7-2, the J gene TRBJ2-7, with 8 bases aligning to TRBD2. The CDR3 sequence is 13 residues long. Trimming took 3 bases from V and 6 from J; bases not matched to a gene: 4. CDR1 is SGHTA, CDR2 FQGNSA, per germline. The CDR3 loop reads CASSFPGRVEQYF. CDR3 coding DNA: TGTGCCAGCAGCTTCCCCGGGAGGGTCGAGCAGTACTTC.

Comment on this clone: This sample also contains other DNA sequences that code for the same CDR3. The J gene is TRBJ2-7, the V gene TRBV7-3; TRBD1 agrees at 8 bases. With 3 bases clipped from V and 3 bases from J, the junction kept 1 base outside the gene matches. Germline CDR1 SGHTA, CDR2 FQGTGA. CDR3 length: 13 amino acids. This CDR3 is CASSFGQGYEQYF. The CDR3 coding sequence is TGTGCCAGCAGCTTCGGACAGGGCTACGAGCAGTACTTC.

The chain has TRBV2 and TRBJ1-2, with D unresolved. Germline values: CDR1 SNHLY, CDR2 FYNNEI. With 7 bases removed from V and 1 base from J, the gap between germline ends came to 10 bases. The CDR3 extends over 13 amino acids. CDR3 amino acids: CASIEGGNYGYTF. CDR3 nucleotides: TGTGCCAGCATTGAGGGAGGTAACTATGGCTACACCTTC. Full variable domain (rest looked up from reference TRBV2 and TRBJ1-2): EPEVTQTPSHQVTQMGQEVILRCVPISNHLYFYWYRQILGQKVEFLVSFYNNEISEKSEIFDDQFSVERPDGSNFTLKIRSTKLEDSAMYFCASIEGGNYGYTFGSGTRLTVV.

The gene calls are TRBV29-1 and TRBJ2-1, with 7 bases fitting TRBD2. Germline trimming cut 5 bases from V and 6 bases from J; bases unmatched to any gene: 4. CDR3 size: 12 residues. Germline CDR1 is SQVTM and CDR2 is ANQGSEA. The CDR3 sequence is CSVRIAGNEQFF. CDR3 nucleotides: TGCAGCGTTAGAATAGCGGGCAATGAGCAGTTCTTC.

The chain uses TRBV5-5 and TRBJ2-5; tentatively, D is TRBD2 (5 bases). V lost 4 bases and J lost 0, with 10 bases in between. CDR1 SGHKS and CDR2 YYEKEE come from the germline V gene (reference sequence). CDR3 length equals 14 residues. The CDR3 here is CASSRYGNQETQYF. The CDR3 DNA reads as TGTGCCAGCAGCCGGTACGGGAACCAAGAGACCCAGTACTTC.

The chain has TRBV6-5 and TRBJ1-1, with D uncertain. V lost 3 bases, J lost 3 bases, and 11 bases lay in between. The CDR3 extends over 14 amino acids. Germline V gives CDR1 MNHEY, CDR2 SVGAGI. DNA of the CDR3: TGTGCCAGCAGTTATTTCGGAGCCGACACTGAAGCTTTCTTT. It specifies CASSYFGADTEAFF.

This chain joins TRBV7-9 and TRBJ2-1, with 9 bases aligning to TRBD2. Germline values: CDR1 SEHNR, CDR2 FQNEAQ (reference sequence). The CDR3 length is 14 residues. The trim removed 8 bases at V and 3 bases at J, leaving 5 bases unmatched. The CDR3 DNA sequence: TGTGCCAGCGATCGACTAGCGGTCTACAATGAGCAGTTCTTC. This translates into CASDRLAVYNEQFF.

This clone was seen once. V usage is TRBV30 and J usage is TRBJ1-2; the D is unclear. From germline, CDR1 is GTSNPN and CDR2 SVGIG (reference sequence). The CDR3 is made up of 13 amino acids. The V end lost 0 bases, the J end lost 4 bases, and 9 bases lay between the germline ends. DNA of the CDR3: TGTGCCTGGAGTGTATCCGGGGTCTATGGCTACACCTTC. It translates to CAWSVSGVYGYTF. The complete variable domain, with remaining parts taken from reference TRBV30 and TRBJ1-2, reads SQTIHQWPATLVQPVGSPLSLECTVEGTSNPNLYWYRQAAGRGLQLLFYSVGIGQISSEVPQNLSASRPQDRQFILSSKKLLLSDSGFYLCAWSVSGVYGYTFGSGTRLTVV.

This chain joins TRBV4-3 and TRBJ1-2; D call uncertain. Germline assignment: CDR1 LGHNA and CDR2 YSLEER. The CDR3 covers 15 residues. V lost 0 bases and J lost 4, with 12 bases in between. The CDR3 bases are TGCGCCAGCAGCCAAGAAGGAGGGTCCGTCTATGGCTACACCTTC. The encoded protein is CASSQEGGSVYGYTF.

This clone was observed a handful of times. The chain's CDR3 is CASSKGGDQPQHF. The CDR3 DNA reads TGTGCCAGCAGCAAGGGAGGGGATCAGCCCCAGCATTTT. The chain carries TRBV21-1 and TRBJ1-5. TRBV21-1 is listed as a pseudogene. The CDR3 consists of 13 residues.

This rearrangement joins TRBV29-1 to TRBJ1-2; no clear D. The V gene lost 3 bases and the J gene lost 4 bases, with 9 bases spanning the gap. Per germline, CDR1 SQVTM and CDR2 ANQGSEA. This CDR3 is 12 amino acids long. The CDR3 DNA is TGCAGCGTTGACGGGTTTACCTATGGCTACACCTTC. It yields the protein CSVDGFTYGYTF.

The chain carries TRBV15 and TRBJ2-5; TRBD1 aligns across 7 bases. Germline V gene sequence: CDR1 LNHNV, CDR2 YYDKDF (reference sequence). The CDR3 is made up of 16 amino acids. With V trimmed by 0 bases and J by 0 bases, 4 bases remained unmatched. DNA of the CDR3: TGTGCCACCAGCAGAGATAGGGGGCCCTACCAAGAGACCCAGTACTTC. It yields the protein CATSRDRGPYQETQYF. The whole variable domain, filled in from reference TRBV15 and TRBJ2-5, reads DAMVIQNPRYQVTQFGKPVTLSCSQTLNHNVMYWYQQKSSQAPKLLFHYYDKDFNNEADTPDNFQSRRPNTSFCFLDIRSPGLGDTAMYLCATSRDRGPYQETQYFGPGTRLLVL.

DNA of the CDR3: TGTGCCAGCAGCTTATGGCCTGCGCCCCAGCATTTT. Protein: CASSLWPAPQHF. The rearrangement links TRBV7-9 to TRBJ1-5; D not certain. With 2 bases removed from V and 9 bases from J, the gap between germline ends came to 8 bases. This CDR3 has 12 residues. Germline values: CDR1 SEHNR, CDR2 FQNEAQ (reference sequence).

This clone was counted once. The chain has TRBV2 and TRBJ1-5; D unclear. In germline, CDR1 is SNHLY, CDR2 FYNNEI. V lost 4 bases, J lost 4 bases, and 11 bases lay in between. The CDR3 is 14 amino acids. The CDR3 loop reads CASSGNYRNQPQHF. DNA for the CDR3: TGTGCCAGCAGTGGCAATTACAGAAATCAGCCCCAGCATTTT.

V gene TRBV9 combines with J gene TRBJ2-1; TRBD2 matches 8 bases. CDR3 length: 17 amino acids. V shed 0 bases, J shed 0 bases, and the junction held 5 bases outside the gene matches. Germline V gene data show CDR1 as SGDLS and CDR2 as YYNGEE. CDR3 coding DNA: TGTGCCAGCAGCGTAGCAGCCGGGACTAGCTCCTACAATGAGCAGTTCTTC. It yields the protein CASSVAAGTSSYNEQFF.

The CDR3 here is CASGLSSGGLNYGYTF. The CDR3 DNA is TGTGCTAGTGGTTTAAGCTCGGGGGGCCTTAACTATGGCTACACCTTC. The V gene is TRBV12-5, the J gene TRBJ1-2; D might be TRBD1 (6 bases). V was shortened by 3 bases and J by 1 base, with 15 bases between the two germline ends. CDR3 length: 16 amino acids. Germline V gives CDR1 LGHNT, CDR2 FRNRAP.

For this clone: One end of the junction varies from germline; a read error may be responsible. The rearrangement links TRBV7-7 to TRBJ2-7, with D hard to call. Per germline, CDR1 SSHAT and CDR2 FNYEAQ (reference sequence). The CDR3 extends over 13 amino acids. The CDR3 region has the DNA TGTGCTAGCAGCCCGAGACAAAATGGGGAGCAGTACTTC. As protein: CASSPRQNGEQYF.

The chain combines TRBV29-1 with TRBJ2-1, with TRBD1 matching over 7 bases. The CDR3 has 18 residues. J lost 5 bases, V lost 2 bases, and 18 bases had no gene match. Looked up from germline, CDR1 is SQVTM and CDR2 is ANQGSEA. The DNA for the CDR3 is TGCAGCGTTGAAATACCCGGACAGGACGGGCCCTTCGACAATGAGCAGTTCTTC. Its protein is CSVEIPGQDGPFDNEQFF.